A few counts support the clone carrying this T cell receptor (beta chain). Its antigen is unidentified. Methods used by the authors: From ImmunoSEQ came sequences covering only the junction and carrying no quality scores, so filtering differed. Assay: immunoSEQ multiplex PCR; the TCRdb copy retains only in-frame clones and omits some. V, J and clone size reflect that table, while D and trimming were determined from the DNA. The repertoire has about 1,900,000 clones, about 94% of them found once; the top ten carry 0.9% to 1.5%. Germline V gene sequence: CDR1 MNHEY, CDR2 SVGAGI. CDR3 size: 15 residues. The trim removed 4 bases at V and 4 bases at J, leaving 8 bases unmatched. The data stem from a study of shared clonotypes between healthy human individuals. Study-level results: Estimated richness values were generally larger in naive subsets than in memory subsets.

The naive CD8 fraction comprised CD45RO-negative cells positively selected for CCR7 and excluded terminally differentiated effector memory CD45RA+ cells. Free of recent acute infections or vaccinations, the donors were healthy HIV-negative adults. The source of this sequence is a man aged 18 to 30 in good health. The sequencing sample was made of naive CD8+ T cells sorted from blood. The gene calls are TRBV6-5 and TRBJ2-5; 8 bases are shared with TRBD1. Written as DNA, the CDR3 is TGTGCCAGCAGTTCTCAGGGGGCATTCGGAGAGACCCAGTACTTC. Translated: CASSSQGAFGETQYF.